This TCR beta chain was profiled in a study of blood T cell repertoires in COVID-19. Profiling relied on immunoSEQ multiplex PCR, and the TCRdb table lists in-frame clones only, not all of them. The sample has 95,000 to 150,000 clones; roughly four fifths are singletons. V was clipped by 3 bases and J by 7 bases; unmatched bases: 12. The germline gives CDR1 SGHAT, CDR2 FQNNGV. The CDR3 spans 18 residues. This receptor was identified in a man under 40 with COVID-19, enrolled during active disease. The rearrangement links TRBV11-2 to TRBJ2-2; 12 nucleotides match TRBD1. The sequenced sample consisted of peripheral blood. CDR3 region: CASSFFAGTGGRSGELFF. The CDR3 DNA follows: TGTGCCAGCAGCTTCTTCGCCGGGACAGGGGGCAGAAGCGGGGAGCTGTTTTTT.